Following are 30 T cell receptor beta chains from one sample sequenced in a study of beta chain features in type 1 diabetes. Expressed TCRB transcripts were sequenced after all isolated RNA was converted to cDNA. Generated by immunoSEQ multiplex PCR, the TCRdb table keeps only in-frame clones and is missing some. The table shows under 300,000 clones, with 16% occurring only once. Antigens for these TCRs are unknown. Study results and caveats: Shortening of TCRB CDR3s, moderate but significant, appeared in all four CD4+ subsets of Type 1 diabetes patients.

The sample comprised naive CD4+ T cells from blood. The origin of the receptors is a man younger than 40 with type 1 diabetes.

This clone has more than one count but fewer than ten. The chain has TRBV13 and TRBJ1-2; no reliable D call. CDR1 is PRHDT, CDR2 FYEKMQ, per germline (reference sequence). The CDR3 is 14 residues long. With 3 bases removed from V and 5 bases from J, the gap between germline ends came to 13 bases. The DNA of the CDR3 is TGTGCCAGCAGCTTCCTTGACGGCTCATATGGCTACACCTTC. This encodes CASSFLDGSYGYTF.

The rearrangement links TRBV20-1 to TRBJ2-4; no firm D call. The germline CDR1 and CDR2 sequences are DFQATT and SNEGSKA (reference sequence). This CDR3 comprises 11 residues. Trimming removed 0 bases from V and 10 bases from J, with 7 bases in between. The CDR3 region is CSARDPAIQYF. The CDR3 DNA follows: TGCAGTGCTAGAGATCCTGCAATTCAGTACTTC.

In this sample, this clone turned up a few times. The chain uses TRBV30 and TRBJ1-2; no reliable D call. Germline assignment: CDR1 GTSNPN and CDR2 SVGIG (reference sequence). This CDR3 contains 12 residues. V was shortened by 6 bases and J by 5 bases, with 13 bases between the two germline ends. DNA of the CDR3: TGTGCCTGTCCCCGGGCGGTATATGGCTACACCTTC. Protein: CACPRAVYGYTF.

V and J are TRBV9 and TRBJ2-3; a possible D gene is TRBD2 (6 bases). The CDR3 loop spans 15 amino acids. Germline V lookup: CDR1 SGDLS, CDR2 YYNGEE. Trimming cost V 3 bases and J 1 base, with 12 bases left between them. This CDR3 is CASSARLGGTDTQYF. The DNA for the CDR3 is TGTGCCAGCAGCGCGCGACTAGGGGGCACAGATACGCAGTATTTT.

This clone was seen a handful of times. J is TRBJ2-1 and V is TRBV7-9; 10 positions match TRBD2. The junction had 9 bases not matched to a gene; V was cut back by 5 bases and J by 2 bases. From germline, CDR1 is SEHNR and CDR2 FQNEAQ (reference sequence). This CDR3 contains 17 residues. CDR3 coding DNA: TGTGCCAGCAGCCCTAGGACTAGCGGTTTCGCCTACAATGAGCAGTTCTTC. Protein sequence: CASSPRTSGFAYNEQFF. The whole variable domain, remainder taken from reference TRBV7-9 and TRBJ2-1, is DTGVSQNPRHKITKRGQNVTFRCDPISEHNRLYWYRQTLGQGPEFLTYFQNEAQLEKSRLLSDRFSAERPKGSFSTLEIQRTEQGDSAMYLCASSPRTSGFAYNEQFFGPGTRLTVL.

This clone was detected only a few times. The V and J genes are TRBV29-1 and TRBJ2-7, with D possibly TRBD1 on 6 matching bases. The V end lost 2 bases, the J end lost 7 bases, and 18 bases lay between the germline ends. Germline CDR1 reads SQVTM; CDR2 reads ANQGSEA. The CDR3 has 14 amino acids. CDR3 nucleotides: TGCAGCGTTGAAAGGGTGACAGGAGGTGGGGAGCAGTACTTC. Translating gives CSVERVTGGGEQYF.

The chain couples TRBV28 to TRBJ2-3; TRBD2 matches 11 bases. From germline, CDR1 is MDHEN and CDR2 SYDVKM. The CDR3 covers 17 residues. J lost 6 bases, V lost 5 bases, and 13 bases had no gene match. This CDR3 reads CASSPAGTSGDVDTQYF. The CDR3 DNA reads as TGTGCCAGCAGTCCCGCCGGGACTAGCGGAGATGTTGATACGCAGTATTTT.

The chain joins TRBV2 to TRBJ2-3, with D uncertain. CDR1 and CDR2 (germline): SNHLY, FYNNEI. The CDR3 sequence is 14 residues long. The V end lost 3 bases, the J end lost 3 bases, and 10 bases lay between the germline ends. CDR3 loop: CASSEVLTTDTQYF. The CDR3, as DNA: TGTGCCAGCAGTGAGGTCCTAACTACAGATACGCAGTATTTT.

The genes are TRBV10-3 and TRBJ2-7, with 10 positions matching TRBD1. From germline, CDR1 is ENHRY and CDR2 SYGVKD. CDR3 size: 15 residues. J was trimmed by 4 bases and V by 8 bases; bases with no gene match: 11. The CDR3 sequence is CAIGHPGQGTYEQYF. In DNA, the CDR3 is TGTGCCATCGGCCATCCGGGACAGGGGACATACGAGCAGTACTTC.

This clone was seen only a few times. The gene calls are TRBV5-1 and TRBJ2-2, with unresolved D. From germline, CDR1 is SGHRS and CDR2 YFSETQ. Between the trimmed V and J ends, which lost 2 bases and 0 bases, there was a span of 8 bases. The CDR3 runs 15 residues. CDR3 in DNA: TGCGCCAGCAGCTTAGGCTCCGCGAACACCGGGGAGCTGTTTTTT. This gives the protein CASSLGSANTGELFF.

V and J are TRBV7-2 and TRBJ2-5; D is possibly TRBD1 (5 bases). Germline V gene lookup returns CDR1 SGHTA and CDR2 FQGNSA. The CDR3 covers 14 residues. The V gene lost 2 bases and the J gene lost 5 bases, with 12 bases spanning the gap. CDR3 residues: CASSLRSGRETQYF. The CDR3, as DNA: TGTGCCAGCAGCTTAAGGTCAGGGCGGGAGACCCAGTACTTC.

This clone was detected a few times. This chain connects TRBV30 to TRBJ2-6, with D unclear. The CDR3 has 17 amino acids. Per germline, CDR1 GTSNPN and CDR2 SVGIG (reference sequence). V dropped 0 bases and J dropped 0 bases, with 12 bases sitting between them. The CDR3 here is CAWSVKGVNSGANVLTF. Here the CDR3 DNA reads TGTGCCTGGAGTGTCAAGGGTGTTAACTCTGGGGCCAACGTCCTGACTTTC. The whole variable domain, remainder taken from reference TRBV30 and TRBJ2-6, is SQTIHQWPATLVQPVGSPLSLECTVEGTSNPNLYWYRQAAGRGLQLLFYSVGIGQISSEVPQNLSASRPQDRQFILSSKKLLLSDSGFYLCAWSVKGVNSGANVLTFGAGSRLTVL.

The chain couples TRBV4-2 to TRBJ2-3; TRBD1 matches at 9 bases. CDR3 length: 17 amino acids. V lost 0 bases, J lost 6 bases, and 10 bases stayed unmatched. Germline lookup yields CDR1 LGHNA and CDR2 YNFKEQ. This CDR3 reads CASSQDGRDRVPDTQYF. For the CDR3, the DNA is TGTGCCAGCAGCCAAGATGGGCGGGACAGGGTCCCGGATACGCAGTATTTT.

The chain uses TRBV20-1 and TRBJ1-2; D ambiguous. Germline V lookup: CDR1 DFQATT, CDR2 SNEGSKA (reference sequence). Trimming removed 2 bases from V and 3 bases from J, with 4 bases in between. The CDR3 contains 11 residues. The CDR3 region has the DNA TGCAGTGCTAGAAGGGACTATGGCTACACCTTC. Translation: CSARRDYGYTF.

The rearrangement uses TRBV15 and TRBJ2-2; D remains unclear. CDR3 size: 14 residues. The germline gives CDR1 LNHNV, CDR2 YYDKDF (reference sequence). The V gene lost 3 bases and the J gene lost 0 bases, with 5 bases spanning the gap. The CDR3 sequence is CATSSFPNTGELFF. CDR3 nucleotides: TGTGCCACCAGCAGCTTCCCGAACACCGGGGAGCTGTTTTTT.

This clone was observed a handful of times. The rearrangement joins TRBV30 to TRBJ2-5; 7 bases map to TRBD2. Looked up from germline, CDR1 is GTSNPN and CDR2 is SVGIG (reference sequence). This CDR3 spans 12 amino acids. CDR3 in amino acids: CASSRGVETQYF. The CDR3 DNA reads as TGTGCTTCAAGCCGGGGGGTAGAGACCCAGTACTTC.

Comments on this clone: Other DNA sequences in this sample translate to the same CDR3. DNA of the CDR3: TGTGCCATCAGCGGACTAGCGGGATACAATGAGCAGTTCTTC. Protein sequence: CAISGLAGYNEQFF. The V and J genes are TRBV10-3 and TRBJ2-1, with 12 positions matching TRBD2. Trimming took 6 bases from V and 4 from J; bases not matched to a gene: 1. The CDR3 contains 14 residues. Germline V CDR1 and CDR2: ENHRY, SYGVKD.

This chain links TRBV11-2 with TRBJ2-6, with 7 bases matching TRBD1. CDR3 length: 17 residues. Trimming took 2 bases from V and 0 from J; bases not matched to a gene: 4. Germline loops: CDR1 SGHAT, CDR2 FQNNGV. CDR3 sequence (DNA): TGTGCCAGCAGCTTAACGGGACAGTCCTCTGGGGCCAACGTCCTGACTTTC. It yields the protein CASSLTGQSSGANVLTF. The entire variable domain, with the rest obtained from reference TRBV11-2 and TRBJ2-6, is as follows: EAGVAQSPRYKIIEKRQSVAFWCNPISGHATLYWYQQILGQGPKLLIQFQNNGVVDDSQLPKDRFSAERLKGVDSTLKIQPAKLEDSAVYLCASSLTGQSSGANVLTFGAGSRLTVL.

This clone was observed a handful of times. This chain joins TRBV9 and TRBJ1-1, with 9 positions matching TRBD1. V gave up 4 bases and J gave up 3 bases; unmatched junction bases: 4. CDR1 SGDLS and CDR2 YYNGEE come from the germline V gene. This CDR3 has 14 residues. CDR3 sequence (DNA): TGTGCCAGCAGCCCGGGACAGGGAGACACTGAAGCTTTCTTT. It encodes CASSPGQGDTEAFF.

This clone was detected a few times. V usage is TRBV10-3 and J usage is TRBJ2-2; D is possibly TRBD2 (5 bases). The CDR3 covers 15 residues. The V end lost 6 bases, the J end lost 8 bases, and 19 bases lay between the germline ends. Germline CDR1 ENHRY, CDR2 SYGVKD. The CDR3 DNA reads as TGTGCCATCAGAGAACGGGATCAAGTGGCTGGGGAGCTGTTTTTT. Protein: CAIRERDQVAGELFF.

V usage is TRBV29-1 and J usage is TRBJ1-1; no definite D call. Germline CDR1 and CDR2: SQVTM and ANQGSEA. The ends were cut back, 5 bases at V and 0 bases at J, with 10 bases in the middle. CDR3 length equals 13 residues. Here the CDR3 DNA reads TGCAGCGTTTCTCAGTTTATGAACACTGAAGCTTTCTTT. This codes for CSVSQFMNTEAFF.

The V and J genes are TRBV2 and TRBJ1-2; TRBD1 matches 9 bases. The germline CDR1 and CDR2 sequences are SNHLY and FYNNEI. Germline trimming cut 5 bases from V and 4 bases from J; bases unmatched to any gene: 5. The CDR3 length is 14 residues. CDR3 DNA sequence: TGTGCCAGCAGTTCGGACAGGGGTAGCTATGGCTACACCTTC. Protein: CASSSDRGSYGYTF.

This clone was counted between two and nine times. The V and J genes are TRBV7-9 and TRBJ2-5, with 8 bases matching TRBD2. The CDR3 covers 14 residues. The germline gives CDR1 SEHNR, CDR2 FQNEAQ (reference sequence). V lost 6 bases to trimming and J lost 2 bases; unmatched junction nucleotides: 5. The CDR3 DNA is TGTGCCAGCAGGCTAGCGGGCTCTCAAGAGACCCAGTACTTC. Its translation: CASRLAGSQETQYF.

This clone was counted a few times. The rearrangement links TRBV7-9 to TRBJ2-5, with 9 bases lining up with TRBD2. Trimming at V came to 5 bases and at J to 1 base, leaving 5 bases not matched to a gene. The CDR3 sequence is 15 residues long. The V gene's germline CDR1 is SEHNR and CDR2 FQNEAQ (reference sequence). CDR3 sequence: CASSPQAGGQETQYF. The DNA for the CDR3 is TGTGCCAGCAGCCCTCAAGCGGGAGGCCAAGAGACCCAGTACTTC. Full variable domain (missing parts from reference TRBV7-9 and TRBJ2-5): DTGVSQNPRHKITKRGQNVTFRCDPISEHNRLYWYRQTLGQGPEFLTYFQNEAQLEKSRLLSDRFSAERPKGSFSTLEIQRTEQGDSAMYLCASSPQAGGQETQYFGPGTRLLVL.

With respect to this clone: The sample has other DNA sequences that encode this CDR3 too. The CDR3, as DNA: TGTGCCTGGAGTCGGGGGAATCAGCCCCAGCATTTT. This gives the protein CAWSRGNQPQHF. The chain is built from TRBV30 and TRBJ1-5; tentatively, D is TRBD1 (5 bases). CDR1 is GTSNPN and CDR2 is SVGIG in the germline V gene (reference sequence). The CDR3 is made up of 12 amino acids. V was shortened by 2 bases and J by 4 bases, with 6 bases between the two germline ends.

The chain couples TRBV25-1 to TRBJ2-2, with D tentatively TRBD1 (5 bases). Trimming removed 2 bases at V and 7 bases at J, with 11 bases between. The CDR3 consists of 14 residues. Germline loops: CDR1 MGHDK, CDR2 SYGVNS. The CDR3 sequence is CASSEPQGGGELFF. CDR3 nucleotides: TGTGCCAGCAGTGAACCCCAGGGTGGCGGGGAGCTGTTTTTT. Drawing the rest from reference TRBV25-1 and TRBJ2-2, the complete variable domain is EADIYQTPRYLVIGTGKKITLECSQTMGHDKMYWYQQDPGMELHLIHYSYGVNSTEKGDLSSESTVSRIRTEHFPLTLESARPSHTSQYLCASSEPQGGGELFFGEGSRLTVL.

This clone has a handful of counts. V usage is TRBV29-1 and J usage is TRBJ2-7, with D unresolved. The V gene lost 2 bases and the J gene lost 3 bases, with 17 bases spanning the gap. The germline CDR1 and CDR2 sequences are SQVTM and ANQGSEA. The CDR3 spans 15 residues. In DNA, the CDR3 is TGCAGCGTTGAATTGGGCTCGGGCAGACACTACGAGCAGTACTTC. Translation gives CSVELGSGRHYEQYF.

This chain links TRBV18 with TRBJ2-5; no reliable D call. The V and J ends lost 5 bases and 1 base respectively, with 14 bases between them. The V gene's germline CDR1 is KGHSH and CDR2 LQKENI. The CDR3 totals 15 residues. As DNA, the CDR3 is TGTGCCAGCTCAGCCCGTAGTTCAGTCCAAGAGACCCAGTACTTC. Its translation is CASSARSSVQETQYF.

This clone was found a few times. The chain joins TRBV10-3 to TRBJ2-3; 10 nucleotides match TRBD2. CDR3 length equals 19 residues. J lost 0 bases, V lost 5 bases, and 14 bases had no gene match. Germline V gene data show CDR1 as ENHRY and CDR2 as SYGVKD. The CDR3 region is CAISTSGRALVGSTDTQYF. CDR3 DNA: TGTGCCATCAGTACGAGCGGGAGGGCCCTTGTGGGAAGCACAGATACGCAGTATTTT.

The CDR3 is CAWSKGGNTIYF. In DNA form, the CDR3 reads TGTGCCTGGTCCAAAGGAGGAAACACCATATATTTT. The chain links TRBV30 to TRBJ1-3; no clear D. Germline values: CDR1 GTSNPN, CDR2 SVGIG (reference sequence). This CDR3 spans 12 amino acids. Trimming stripped 5 bases from V and 4 bases from J, with 9 bases between.